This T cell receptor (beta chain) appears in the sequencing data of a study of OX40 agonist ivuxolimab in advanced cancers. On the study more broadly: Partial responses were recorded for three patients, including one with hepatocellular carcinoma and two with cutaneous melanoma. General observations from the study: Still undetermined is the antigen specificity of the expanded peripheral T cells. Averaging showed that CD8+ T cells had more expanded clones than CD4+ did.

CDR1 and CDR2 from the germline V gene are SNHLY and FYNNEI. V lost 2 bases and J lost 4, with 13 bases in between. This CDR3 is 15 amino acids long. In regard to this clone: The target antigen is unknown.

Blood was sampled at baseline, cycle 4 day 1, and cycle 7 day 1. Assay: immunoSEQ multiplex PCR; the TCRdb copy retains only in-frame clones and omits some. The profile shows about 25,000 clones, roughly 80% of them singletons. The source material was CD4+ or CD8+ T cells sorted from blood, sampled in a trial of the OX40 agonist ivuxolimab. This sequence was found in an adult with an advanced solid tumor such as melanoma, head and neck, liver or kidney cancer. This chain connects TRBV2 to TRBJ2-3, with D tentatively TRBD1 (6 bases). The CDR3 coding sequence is TGTGCCAGCAGTGAAATGGCAGGGGCTGCAGATACGCAGTATTTT. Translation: CASSEMAGAADTQYF.